The next 14 T cell receptor beta chains were all read from a single sample in a study of identical twins. Using its own MiXCR run on the 5' RACE reads, TCRdb lists one record per CDR3 protein. The sample yields some 1,700,000 distinct CDR3 sequences, roughly 35% seen once. Sequencing was done on a sample of cord blood. The origin of the receptors is a newborn girl in good health.

A word on this clonotype: The junction differs from germline at one of its ends, possibly a read error. The chain has TRBV5-1 and TRBJ2-5; D perhaps matches TRBD2 (5 bases). The germline V gene has CDR1 SGHRS and CDR2 YFSETQ. The CDR3 extends over 13 amino acids. CDR3 sequence: CASGLVAYETQYF. CDR3 DNA sequence: TGCGCCAGCGGCTTGGTAGCGTATGAGACCCAGTACTTC.

The rearrangement links TRBV20-1 to TRBJ1-5, with unresolved D. Trimming cost V 1 base and J 4 bases, with 8 bases left between them. Germline-derived CDR1 and CDR2 are DFQATT and SNEGSKA (reference sequence). This CDR3 is built from 13 residues. The CDR3 protein is CSARASPNQPQHF. The CDR3 coding sequence is TGCAGTGCTAGAGCAAGCCCAAATCAGCCCCAGCATTTT.

This clonotype was counted between two and nine times. The chain recombines TRBV12-3 or TRBV12-4 with TRBJ1-2, with D unresolved. V was clipped by 1 base and J by 6 bases, with 9 bases between them. There are 13 residues in the CDR3. DNA of the CDR3: TGTGCCAGCAGTTTAGATCCCGGTGATGGCTACACCTTC. Its protein is CASSLDPGDGYTF.

This clonotype has just a few counts. DNA for the CDR3: TGCAGCGTTGAATGGGGCCTGAACTATGGCTACACCTTC. Amino acid sequence: CSVEWGLNYGYTF. This chain connects TRBV29-1 to TRBJ1-2; tentatively, D is TRBD1 (5 bases). Germline-derived CDR1 and CDR2 are SQVTM and ANQGSEA. Trimming pared 2 bases from V and 2 bases from J, leaving 9 bases between. The CDR3 contains 13 residues. Full variable domain (missing parts from reference TRBV29-1 and TRBJ1-2): SAVISQKPSRDICQRGTSLTIQCQVDSQVTMMFWYRQQPGQSLTLIATANQGSEATYESGFVIDKFPISRPNLTFSTLTVSNMSPEDSSIYLCSVEWGLNYGYTFGSGTRLTVV.

Concerning this clonotype: Given a much more abundant clone one base away, this may be a read error. The CDR3 DNA is TGCGGCGTCATACTAGCGGGAGGTAATGAGCAGTTCTTC. Protein product: CGVILAGGNEQFF. The rearrangement uses TRBV29-1 and TRBJ2-1, with TRBD2 identical over 12 bases. The CDR3 is 13 residues long. Germline assignment: CDR1 SQVTM and CDR2 ANQGSEA.

The genes are TRBV5-6 and TRBJ1-1, with 7 nucleotides matching TRBD1. Trimming at V came to 4 bases and at J to 0 bases, leaving 6 bases not matched to a gene. The CDR3 loop spans 15 amino acids. Germline CDR1 reads SGHDT; CDR2 reads YYEEEE. CDR3 in amino acids: CASSPYDRVNTEAFF. CDR3 nucleotides: TGTGCCAGCAGCCCATATGACAGGGTGAACACTGAAGCTTTCTTT.

V is TRBV28 and J is TRBJ2-7, with D uncertain. The end of the DNA fits TRBJ2-5 better, so the J call may be wrong. CDR1 and CDR2 (germline): MDHEN, SYDVKM. CDR3 size: 13 residues. The CDR3 DNA sequence: TGTGCCAGCAGTTTAGCCCTTTCCAAGACCCAGTACTTC. This gives the protein CASSLALSKTQYF.

In this sample, this clonotype turned up a few times. The chain carries TRBV20-1 and TRBJ1-1; weak D call: TRBD1 (5 bases). Trimming took 7 bases from V and 0 from J, leaving 24 bases between them. The V gene's germline CDR1 is DFQATT and CDR2 SNEGSKA (reference sequence). The CDR3 runs to 17 residues. The CDR3 DNA is TGCAGTGTCCCCAACGGGGCAGGCGGGAAGGTGAACACTGAAGCTTTCTTT. Translation: CSVPNGAGGKVNTEAFF.

V is TRBV4-1 and J is TRBJ2-3, with TRBD2 as a possible D gene (7 bases). V was shortened by 8 bases and J by 4 bases, with 16 bases between the two germline ends. The CDR3 consists of 14 residues. From germline, CDR1 is MGHRA and CDR2 YSYEKL. Written as DNA, the CDR3 is TGCGCCAGCTCCGGCCGGGGGGCAGCAGATACGCAGTATTTT. It yields the protein CASSGRGAADTQYF.

A few counts support this clonotype. The chain links TRBV20-1 to TRBJ1-2; D is unresolved. Germline CDR1 is DFQATT and CDR2 is SNEGSKA (reference sequence). V lost 6 bases, J lost 6 bases, and 14 bases lay in between. The CDR3 extends over 12 amino acids. The CDR3 sequence: CSARRFLDGYTF. CDR3 DNA sequence: TGCAGTGCGCGACGGTTCCTTGATGGCTACACCTTC.

The V and J genes are TRBV25-1 and TRBJ1-2; no clear D gene. Trimming pared 5 bases from V and 5 bases from J, leaving 15 bases between. This CDR3 is 14 amino acids long. Germline assignment: CDR1 MGHDK and CDR2 SYGVNS. CDR3 region: CASSPGRFRYGYTF. CDR3 DNA sequence: TGTGCCAGCAGTCCCGGACGGTTTCGTTATGGCTACACCTTC.

The genes are TRBV20-1 and TRBJ2-3; possible D gene TRBD1, 6 bases. V lost 2 bases to trimming and J lost 2 bases, with 11 bases between them. Germline lookup yields CDR1 DFQATT and CDR2 SNEGSKA (reference sequence). The CDR3 loop spans 14 amino acids. CDR3 residues: CSARSGTLTDTQYF. The CDR3 DNA follows: TGCAGTGCTAGATCCGGGACACTCACAGATACGCAGTATTTT.

The chain links TRBV7-2 to TRBJ2-7, with 7 bases identical to TRBD2. The germline V gene encodes CDR1 SGHTA and CDR2 FQGNSA. V lost 2 bases and J lost 3; bases outside the gene matches: 10. The CDR3 runs 16 residues. The CDR3 nucleotides are TGTGCCAGCAGCTTAAGGTGGGGGGGACTGAGCTACGAGCAGTACTTC. Protein sequence: CASSLRWGGLSYEQYF.

This clonotype has a handful of counts. V is TRBV12-3 or TRBV12-4 and J is TRBJ2-1; D remains unclear. The CDR3 is made up of 18 amino acids. Trimming left V 1 base short and J 5 bases short, with 21 bases between. CDR3 nucleotide sequence: TGTGCCAGCAGTTTAGGGTGGTTGGGGTTCCAGTTAGACAATGAGCAGTTCTTC. Its translation is CASSLGWLGFQLDNEQFF.